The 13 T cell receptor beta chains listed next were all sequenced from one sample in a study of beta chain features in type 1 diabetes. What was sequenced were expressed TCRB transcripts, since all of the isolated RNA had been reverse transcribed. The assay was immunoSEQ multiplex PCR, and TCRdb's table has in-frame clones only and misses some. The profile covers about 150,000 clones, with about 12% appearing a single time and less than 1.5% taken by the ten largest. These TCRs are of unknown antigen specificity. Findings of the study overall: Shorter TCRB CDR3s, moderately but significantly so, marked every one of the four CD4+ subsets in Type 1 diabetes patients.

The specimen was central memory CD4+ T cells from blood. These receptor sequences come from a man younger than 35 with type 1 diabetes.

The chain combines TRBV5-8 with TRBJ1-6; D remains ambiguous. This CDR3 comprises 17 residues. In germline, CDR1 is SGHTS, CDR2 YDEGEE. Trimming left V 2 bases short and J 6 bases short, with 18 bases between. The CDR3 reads CASSLAKFVGSNSPLHF. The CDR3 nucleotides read TGTGCCAGCAGCTTAGCCAAATTTGTCGGGAGTAATTCACCCCTCCACTTT.

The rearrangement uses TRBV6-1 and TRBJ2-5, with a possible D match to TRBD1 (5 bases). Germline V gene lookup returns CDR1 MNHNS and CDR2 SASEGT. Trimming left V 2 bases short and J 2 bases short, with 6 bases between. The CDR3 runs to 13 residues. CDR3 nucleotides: TGTGCCAGCAGTGAAAGACAGCAAGAGACCCAGTACTTC. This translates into CASSERQQETQYF.

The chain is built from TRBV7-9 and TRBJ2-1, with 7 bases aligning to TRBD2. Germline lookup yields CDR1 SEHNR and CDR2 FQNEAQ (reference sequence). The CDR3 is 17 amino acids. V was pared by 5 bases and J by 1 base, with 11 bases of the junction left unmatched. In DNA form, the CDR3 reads TGTGCCAGCAGCCCGGGGGGTGGACTAGGGTCCTACAATGAGCAGTTCTTC. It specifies CASSPGGGLGSYNEQFF.

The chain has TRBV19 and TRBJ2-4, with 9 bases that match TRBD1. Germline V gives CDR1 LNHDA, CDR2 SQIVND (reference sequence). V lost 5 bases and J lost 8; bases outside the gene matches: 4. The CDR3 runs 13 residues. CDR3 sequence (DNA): TGTGCCAGTAGTGCACAGGGGGCGGACATTCAGTACTTC. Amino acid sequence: CASSAQGADIQYF.

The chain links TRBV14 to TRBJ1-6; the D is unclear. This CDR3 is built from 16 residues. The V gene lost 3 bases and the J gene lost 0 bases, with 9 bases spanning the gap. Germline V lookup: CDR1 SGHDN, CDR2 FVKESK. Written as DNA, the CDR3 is TGTGCCAGCAGCCAGTCGGGGAGCTCCTATAATTCACCCCTCCACTTT. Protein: CASSQSGSSYNSPLHF.

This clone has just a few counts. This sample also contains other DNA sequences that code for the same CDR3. The CDR3 loop is CSVPGLGDTEAFF. CDR3 DNA: TGCAGCGTTCCCGGGTTGGGGGACACTGAAGCTTTCTTT. J is TRBJ1-1 and V is TRBV29-1, with D tentatively TRBD1 (5 bases). The length of the CDR3 is 13 residues. Trimming shortened V by 5 bases and J by 3 bases, and 13 bases separated the two germline ends. Germline V CDR1 and CDR2: SQVTM, ANQGSEA.

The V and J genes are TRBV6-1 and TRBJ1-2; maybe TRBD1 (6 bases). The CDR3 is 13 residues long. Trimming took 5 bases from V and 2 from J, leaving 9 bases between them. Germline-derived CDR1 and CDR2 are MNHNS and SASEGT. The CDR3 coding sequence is TGTGCCAGCAGTTTGGACAGAAACTATGGCTACACCTTC. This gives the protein CASSLDRNYGYTF.

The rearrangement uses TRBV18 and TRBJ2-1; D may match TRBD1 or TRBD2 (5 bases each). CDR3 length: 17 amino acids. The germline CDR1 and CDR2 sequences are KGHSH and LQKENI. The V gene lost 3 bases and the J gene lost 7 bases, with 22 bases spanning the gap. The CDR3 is CASSPETPGFGGNEQFF. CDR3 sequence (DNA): TGTGCCAGCTCACCCGAAACCCCGGGGTTTGGGGGTAATGAGCAGTTCTTC. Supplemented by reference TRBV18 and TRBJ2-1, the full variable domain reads NAGVMQNPRHLVRRRGQEARLRCSPMKGHSHVYWYRQLPEEGLKFMVYLQKENIIDESGMPKERFSAEFPKEGPSILRIQQVVRGDSAAYFCASSPETPGFGGNEQFFGPGTRLTVL.

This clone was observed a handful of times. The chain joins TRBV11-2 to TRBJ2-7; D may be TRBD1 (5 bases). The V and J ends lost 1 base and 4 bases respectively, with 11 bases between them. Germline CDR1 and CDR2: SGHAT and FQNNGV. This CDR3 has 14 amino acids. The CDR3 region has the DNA TGTGCCAGCAGCTTAGTTGCAGGGATTTACGAGCAGTACTTC. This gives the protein CASSLVAGIYEQYF.

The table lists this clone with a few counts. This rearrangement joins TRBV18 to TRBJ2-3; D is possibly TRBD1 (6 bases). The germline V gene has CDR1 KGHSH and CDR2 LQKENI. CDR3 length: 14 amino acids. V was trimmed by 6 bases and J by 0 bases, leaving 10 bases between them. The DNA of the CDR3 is TGTGCCAGCTCGGACAGCAGGAGCACAGATACGCAGTATTTT. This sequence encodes CASSDSRSTDTQYF.

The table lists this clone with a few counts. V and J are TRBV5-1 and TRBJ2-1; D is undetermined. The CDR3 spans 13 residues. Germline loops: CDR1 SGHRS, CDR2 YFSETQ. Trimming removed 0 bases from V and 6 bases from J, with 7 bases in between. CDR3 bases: TGCGCCAGCAGCTTGGAGAGGCTCAATGAGCAGTTCTTC. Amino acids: CASSLERLNEQFF.

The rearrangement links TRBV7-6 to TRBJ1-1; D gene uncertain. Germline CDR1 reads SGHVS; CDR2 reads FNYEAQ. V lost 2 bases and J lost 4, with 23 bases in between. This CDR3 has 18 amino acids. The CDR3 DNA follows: TGTGCCAGCAGCTTACAAAAGCCGTCGCGGACGGTGACCACTGAAGCTTTCTTT. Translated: CASSLQKPSRTVTTEAFF.

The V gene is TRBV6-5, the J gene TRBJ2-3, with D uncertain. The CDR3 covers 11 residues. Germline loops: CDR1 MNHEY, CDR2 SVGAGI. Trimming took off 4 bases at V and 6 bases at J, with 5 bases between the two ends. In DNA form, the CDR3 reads TGTGCCAGCAGTTGGCAGGATACGCAGTATTTT. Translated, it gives CASSWQDTQYF.